The 3 T cell receptor beta chains given below trace back to one sample, sequenced in a study of blood T cells in healthy people across ages. Sample-barcoded 5' priming and a J-beta primer mix drove a second PCR of about 6 to 12 cycles. TCRdb ran MiXCR on the 5' RACE reads and lists one entry per CDR3 protein. This table has hundreds of thousands of distinct CDR3 sequences, under 25% appearing once. Sequenced material: blood. Every receptor here comes from a man in his 70s in good health.

This clonotype was detected once. This chain connects TRBV29-1 to TRBJ1-2, with TRBD1 as a possible D gene (6 bases). The CDR3 runs 14 residues. The germline gives CDR1 SQVTM, CDR2 ANQGSEA. V was trimmed by 3 bases and J by 2 bases, leaving 13 bases between them. CDR3 DNA sequence: TGCAGCGTTGAGAAGGTAGGACAGAACTATGGCTACACCTTC. Its protein product is CSVEKVGQNYGYTF.

The rearrangement uses TRBV6-2 or TRBV6-3 and TRBJ2-3; 12 nucleotides line up with TRBD2. The ends lost 6 bases at V and 2 bases at J; junction bases unmatched: 18. The CDR3 covers 20 residues. CDR1 MNHEY and CDR2 SVGEGT come from the germline V gene. The CDR3 sequence is CASSQASGLAGAAYTDTQYF. The CDR3 DNA reads as TGTGCCAGCAGCCAAGCATCGGGACTAGCGGGTGCAGCCTACACAGATACGCAGTATTTT.

The chain has TRBV10-3 and TRBJ2-5; no clear D gene. The closer fit of TRBJ2-1 to the DNA end suggests the J call may be wrong. This CDR3 spans 13 amino acids. The germline gives CDR1 ENHRY, CDR2 SYGVKD. The CDR3 reads CAISERAANEQFF. The CDR3 nucleotides are TGTGCCATCAGTGAAAGAGCCGCAAATGAGCAGTTCTTC.